This is a list of T cell receptor beta chains from one sample in a study of shared clonotypes between healthy human individuals. The repertoire was sequenced with immunoSEQ multiplex PCR; TCRdb's copy has only in-frame clones and lacks some. This sample has about 1.1 million clones, with roughly 80% found just once. Sequencing input: memory CD4+ T cells from PBMCs. These receptors were obtained from a man aged 18-30 years in good health. Some clones in this sample may be carry-over from other donors' samples. The conserved cysteine and the conserved F or W are not part of the CDR3 here. Fields, in order: clone size, V gene, J gene, CDR3 protein. Size is omitted from some rows. Given values are once, few, many or a class for expanded clones.

NA	TRBV21-1	TRBJ2-1	ASSTRLVPFSYNEQF
few	TRBV6-5	TRBJ2-5	ASSKGPGTQY
NA	TRBV7-2	TRBJ1-5	ASSPAQDRVSEPQH
once	TRBV2	TRBJ1-4	ASSEALGGGEKLF
NA	TRBV5-1	TRBJ1-1	ASSLDTTNTEAF
NA	TRBV28	TRBJ2-5	ASTYPSGRAGTQY
NA	TRBV7-9	TRBJ1-4	ASRFGRATNEKLF
NA	TRBV29-1	TRBJ1-1	SALDRETEAF
NA	TRBV7-9	TRBJ2-3	ASSPYRGQSTDTQY
NA	TRBV27	TRBJ1-4	ASRDQGAGEKLF
once	TRBV5-4	TRBJ1-1	ASSLQTGVATEAF
few	TRBV5-1	TRBJ2-1	ASSLMTSGYNEQF
NA	TRBV5-1	TRBJ2-3	ASSLPTADTQY
NA	TRBV15	TRBJ2-3	ATSTPLSGRARDTQY
NA	TRBV7-2	TRBJ1-1	ASSPYTEAF
NA	TRBV4-2	TRBJ2-7	ASSQTSGAYEQY
NA	TRBV6-5	TRBJ2-1	ASSYFRYNEQF
NA	TRBV5-1	TRBJ2-1	ASSAVDGYNEQF
NA	TRBV7-2	TRBJ2-7	ASSLALASGAYEQY
NA	TRBV30	TRBJ2-2	AWSIAGELF
NA	TRBV5-1	TRBJ2-5	ASSATSGGPETQY
NA	TRBV9	TRBJ2-3	ASSVQGTDTQY
NA	TRBV19	TRBJ1-3	ASDAGWAGNTIY
NA	TRBV20-1	TRBJ2-7	SARDREQY
NA	TRBV15	TRBJ1-5	ATSRDFASNSNQPQH
NA	TRBV4-1	TRBJ2-5	ASSQATVQETQY
few	TRBV30	TRBJ2-7	AWSNGVAEY
NA	TRBV5-1	TRBJ2-5	ASSLVSKETQY
NA	TRBV29-1	TRBJ2-7	SATPDRGIGYEQY
NA	TRBV7-3	TRBJ2-6	ASSPLGVGANVLT
NA	TRBV10-3	TRBJ2-7	AISESDLAREQY
NA	TRBV5-4	TRBJ2-1	ASSRVAADEQF
NA	TRBV6-6	TRBJ1-2	ASSTRGYGYT
NA	TRBV25-1	TRBJ1-4	ASSAPETVTEKLF
NA	TRBV2	TRBJ2-3	ASSVGGYTDTQY
NA	TRBV6-6	TRBJ1-4	ASRDNNEKLF
NA	TRBV27	TRBJ1-2	ASSLFQGADGYT
NA	TRBV5-4	TRBJ2-2	ASSLDRNTGELF
NA	TRBV29-1	TRBJ2-3	SGTSGTDTQY
NA	TRBV28	TRBJ1-5	ASSGAGGSRGPQH
NA	TRBV28	NA	ASSGQGMGGSYEQY
NA	TRBV28	TRBJ2-7	ASRTGIGFQY
NA	TRBV28	TRBJ2-7	ASGLAGGREQY
once	TRBV7-2	TRBJ2-3	ASGRTSGRSEGQY
NA	TRBV28	TRBJ1-2	ASSFVSSYGYT
NA	TRBV7-3	TRBJ2-3	ASSLFGGRTDTQY
NA	TRBV6-5	TRBJ2-3	ASSRYGGTQY
NA	TRBV19	TRBJ2-1	AAGVSYNEQF
NA	TRBV28	TRBJ2-7	ASSEVLYEQY
NA	TRBV5-1	TRBJ1-4	ASSLGRDEKLF
NA	TRBV2	TRBJ2-1	ASSERETRGTEKF
few	TRBV4-2	TRBJ2-2	ASSQAALAGGGVGELF
NA	TRBV9	TRBJ2-7	ASSVATGSPYEQY
NA	TRBV7-2	TRBJ2-5	ASSLGGRRQETQY
once	TRBV4-3	TRBJ2-7	ASSQEVQGAWEQY